This passage covers 29 T cell receptor beta chains from one sample sequenced in a study of human T cells and chemical hapten exposure. As for time point: pre-sensitization, week 0. Treatment specified: therapeutic diphenylcyclopropenone sensitization with weekly scalp DPC. TCRdb itself ran the RACE reads through MiXCR, one entry per CDR3 protein. Of 300,000 to 400,000 distinct CDR3 sequences in the sample, roughly 4.6% were seen once. Sequenced here: whole blood, sampled in connection with sensitization to the hapten diphenylcyclopropenone (DPC). These receptors came from a woman aged 50 to 65 with alopecia areata. Some clones in this sample may be carry-over from other donors' samples.

Only a few counts were recorded for this clonotype. The rearrangement uses TRBV6-1 and TRBJ1-5; D perhaps matches TRBD1 (5 bases). The CDR3 covers 13 residues. Germline CDR1 MNHNS, CDR2 SASEGT. V shed 8 bases and J shed 6 bases, with 14 bases lying between them. The CDR3 nucleotides read TGTGCCAGCGCGATAGGGGTTGGTCAGCCCCAGCATTTT. It codes for CASAIGVGQPQHF.

This clonotype was counted once. This chain joins TRBV19 and TRBJ2-6; the match to TRBD1 covers 9 bases. Germline V gives CDR1 LNHDA, CDR2 SQIVND (reference sequence). The CDR3 is 19 amino acids. V gave up 1 base and J gave up 0 bases; unmatched junction bases: 7. The CDR3: CASSIAKGTGSSGANVLTF. The CDR3 coding sequence is TGTGCCAGTAGTATAGCGAAAGGGACAGGGTCCTCTGGGGCCAACGTCCTGACTTTC.

This clonotype was found many times. The V gene is TRBV6-5, the J gene TRBJ1-1; D not resolved. CDR3 length equals 13 residues. Deletions cut 1 base from V and 3 bases from J, with 6 bases between. Germline lookup yields CDR1 MNHEY and CDR2 SVGAGI. The CDR3 here is CASSYFGDTEAFF. In DNA, the CDR3 is TGTGCCAGCAGTTACTTTGGGGACACTGAAGCTTTCTTT.

With regard to this clonotype: A much larger clonotype is one base distant, so this may be a read error. Likely a read error: the CDR3 ends without its conserved phenylalanine or tryptophan. The chain carries TRBV24-1 and TRBJ2-1; TRBD1 aligns across 7 bases. This CDR3 region has 15 residues. The germline V gene encodes CDR1 KGHDR and CDR2 SFDVKD. With 2 bases clipped from V and 8 bases from J, the junction kept 8 bases outside the gene matches. CDR3 amino acids: CATSDSGTALDEQFL. CDR3 bases: TGTGCCACCAGTGATTCCGGGACAGCTCTCGATGAGCAGTTCCTC.

At least ten counts were recorded for this clonotype. In DNA, the CDR3 is TGCAGCGTGGCTGAGGGGGATCAGGTCTACGAGCAGTACTTC. Encoded protein: CSVAEGDQVYEQYF. The J gene is TRBJ2-7, the V gene TRBV29-1, with D perhaps matching TRBD1 (6 bases). V lost 6 bases to trimming and J lost 3 bases, with 18 bases between them. Germline values: CDR1 SQVTM, CDR2 ANQGSEA. The CDR3 is 14 residues long.

This clonotype was seen repeatedly, ten times or more. The CDR3 region has the DNA TGTGCCAGCAGCCCCCGGACTAGCGGTTACAATGAGCAGTTCTTC. This codes for CASSPRTSGYNEQFF. The chain links TRBV5-6 to TRBJ2-1; 10 bases match TRBD2. The CDR3 contains 15 residues. V lost 4 bases to trimming and J lost 4 bases; unmatched junction nucleotides: 5. Germline loops: CDR1 SGHDT, CDR2 YYEEEE.

This clonotype has at least ten counts. The chain has TRBV15 and TRBJ2-5, with TRBD2 as a possible D gene (5 bases). V was pared by 7 bases and J by 5 bases, with 14 bases between. The germline gives CDR1 LNHNV, CDR2 YYDKDF (reference sequence). CDR3 length: 13 residues. The CDR3 DNA reads TGTGCCACCACTGAGGGTTCCCGGGAGACCCAGTACTTC. It yields the protein CATTEGSRETQYF.

In this sample, this clonotype turned up a few times. The V call is TRBV7-7, the J call TRBJ1-1, with D maybe TRBD1 (5 bases). From germline, CDR1 is SSHAT and CDR2 FNYEAQ (reference sequence). The CDR3 length is 15 residues. V was shortened by 2 bases and J by 5 bases, with 15 bases between the two germline ends. CDR3 region: CASSLSDGEGTEAFF. In nucleotides, the CDR3 is TGTGCCAGCAGCTTATCTGATGGGGAGGGGACTGAAGCTTTCTTT.

V and J are TRBV5-1 and TRBJ1-1; no clear D gene. V lost 2 bases and J 0 bases, leaving 8 bases between the germline ends. The CDR3 is 14 amino acids. Germline V CDR1 and CDR2: SGHRS, YFSETQ. As DNA, the CDR3 is TGCGCCAGCAGCTTCCAGCACATGAACACTGAAGCTTTCTTT. It encodes CASSFQHMNTEAFF.

This clonotype was recorded many times. The V call is TRBV29-1, the J call TRBJ1-1; a weak D match, TRBD1 (6 bases). The V end was cut by 7 bases, the J end by 6 bases, with 18 bases between. Per the germline V gene, CDR1 is SQVTM and CDR2 is ANQGSEA. This CDR3 spans 13 amino acids. CDR3 bases: TGCAGCGCCACACCCCAGGGGACCTCTGAAGCTTTCTTT. As protein: CSATPQGTSEAFF.

This clonotype was seen more than once but under ten times. This chain uses TRBV29-1 with TRBJ2-7; no definite D call. Trimming took 7 bases from V and 0 from J, leaving 13 bases between them. The CDR3 spans 13 residues. Germline CDR1 reads SQVTM; CDR2 reads ANQGSEA. CDR3 region: CSARARSSYEQYF. As DNA, the CDR3 is TGCAGCGCTAGGGCCAGAAGCTCCTACGAGCAGTACTTC.

The V gene is TRBV12-3 or TRBV12-4, the J gene TRBJ2-3; 16 nucleotides match TRBD2. Trimming at V came to 5 bases and at J to 2 bases, leaving 7 bases not matched to a gene. This CDR3 has 18 amino acids. This chain's CDR3 is CASSGGLAGGPSTDTQYF. For the CDR3, the DNA is TGTGCCAGCAGTGGGGGACTAGCGGGAGGGCCTTCCACAGATACGCAGTATTTT.

There are many counts of this clonotype. V is TRBV7-2 and J is TRBJ2-7; D uncertain. Between the trimmed V and J ends, which lost 3 bases and 3 bases, there was a span of 6 bases. From germline, CDR1 is SGHTA and CDR2 FQGNSA. The CDR3 is made up of 12 amino acids. CDR3 residues: CASSFDDYEQYF. The CDR3 coding sequence is TGTGCCAGCAGCTTCGACGACTACGAGCAGTACTTC. The whole variable domain, filled in from reference TRBV7-2 and TRBJ2-7, reads GAGVSQSPSNKVTEKGKDVELRCDPISGHTALYWYRQSLGQGLEFLIYFQGNSAPDKSGLPSDRFSAERTGGSVSTLTIQRTQQEDSAVYLCASSFDDYEQYFGPGTRLTVT.

The chain employs TRBV20-1 and TRBJ2-7, with D perhaps TRBD2 (6 bases). The CDR3 length is 13 residues. Germline-derived CDR1 and CDR2 are DFQATT and SNEGSKA (reference sequence). Trimming removed 5 bases at V and 3 bases at J, with 14 bases between. The CDR3 region has the DNA TGCAGTGCTCCTGTCGGGACTCGCTACGAGCAGTACTTC. Protein sequence: CSAPVGTRYEQYF.

This clonotype has a count of ten or more. The V gene is TRBV29-1, the J gene TRBJ2-1; D unresolved. Deletions cut 3 bases from V and 7 bases from J, with 13 bases between. Germline V gene sequence: CDR1 SQVTM, CDR2 ANQGSEA. The CDR3 spans 13 residues. The CDR3 nucleotides are TGCAGCGTTGAGAAGTCGGGTCGGAATGAGCAGTTCTTC. It yields the protein CSVEKSGRNEQFF.

The chain employs TRBV27 and TRBJ1-1; the D is unclear. The ends were cut back, 8 bases at V and 7 bases at J, with 17 bases in the middle. Germline V CDR1 and CDR2: MNHEY, SMNVEV (reference sequence). The CDR3 is 13 amino acids. CDR3 nucleotides: TGTGCCAGCTTTGGATACCGGACGGATGAAGCTTTCTTT. Translation gives CASFGYRTDEAFF.

This chain links TRBV29-1 with TRBJ2-7; D not certain. CDR3 length: 13 residues. CDR1 is SQVTM and CDR2 is ANQGSEA in the germline V gene. V was clipped by 8 bases and J by 2 bases, with 16 bases between them. CDR3 in amino acids: CSFTLVGPYEQYF. CDR3 DNA: TGCAGCTTTACACTCGTTGGCCCCTACGAGCAGTACTTC.

The table lists this clonotype with many counts. The chain combines TRBV6-2 or TRBV6-3 with TRBJ2-2; 9 bases match TRBD1. The junction had 4 bases not matched to a gene; V was cut back by 5 bases and J by 6 bases. The CDR3 consists of 14 residues. Germline CDR1 and CDR2: MNHEY and SVGEGT. The CDR3 protein is CASSLQGAAGELFF. In DNA form, the CDR3 reads TGTGCCAGCAGTCTACAGGGGGCAGCCGGGGAGCTGTTTTTT.

The table lists this clonotype with a few counts. The chain links TRBV5-1 to TRBJ1-2; D remains unclear. The germline V gene has CDR1 SGHRS and CDR2 YFSETQ. The ends were cut back, 4 bases at V and 5 bases at J, with 18 bases in the middle. The CDR3 has 15 amino acids. The CDR3 region is CASSPDRGFSYGYTF. Written as DNA, the CDR3 is TGCGCCAGCAGCCCGGATCGGGGATTCTCGTATGGCTACACCTTC. The entire variable domain, with the rest obtained from reference TRBV5-1 and TRBJ1-2, is as follows: KAGVTQTPRYLIKTRGQQVTLSCSPISGHRSVSWYQQTPGQGLQFLFEYFSETQRNKGNFPGRFSGRQFSNSRSEMNVSTLELGDSALYLCASSPDRGFSYGYTFGSGTRLTVV.

This clonotype was counted only a few times. The chain uses TRBV27 and TRBJ1-5, with a possible D match to TRBD1 (5 bases). The CDR3 spans 15 residues. Looked up from germline, CDR1 is MNHEY and CDR2 is SMNVEV (reference sequence). V lost 6 bases and J 6 bases, leaving 18 bases between the germline ends. For the CDR3, the DNA is TGTGCCAGCAGCCCCGTTACAGCGGGGGGTCAGCCCCAGCATTTT. This encodes CASSPVTAGGQPQHF.

This clonotype turned up a few times. The chain employs TRBV30 and TRBJ2-1, with 8 positions matching TRBD2. The CDR3 runs to 14 residues. From germline, CDR1 is GTSNPN and CDR2 SVGIG (reference sequence). Unmatched junction bases numbered 6, after V lost 0 bases and J lost 8 bases. The CDR3 bases are TGTGCCTGGAGTGTTGGCGGGAGGATGGATGAGCAGTTCTTC. This codes for CAWSVGGRMDEQFF.

Ten or more counts support this clonotype. This chain uses TRBV6-5 with TRBJ2-3; D call uncertain. The CDR3 is 13 amino acids. The V end lost 5 bases, the J end lost 6 bases, and 12 bases lay between the germline ends. Germline V CDR1 and CDR2: MNHEY, SVGAGI. The CDR3 region has the DNA TGTGCCAGCAGTAGTTATGTAGGGGATACGCAGTATTTT. Its translation: CASSSYVGDTQYF.

The chain combines TRBV5-1 with TRBJ2-3, with D possibly TRBD2 on 6 matching bases. The CDR3 spans 15 residues. The V end was cut by 3 bases, the J end by 5 bases, with 16 bases between. Germline CDR1 SGHRS, CDR2 YFSETQ. The CDR3 DNA sequence: TGCGCCAGCAGCTCCACCCTAGGCGGGAAAGATACGCAGTATTTT. Residues: CASSSTLGGKDTQYF.

At least ten counts were recorded for this clonotype. V gene TRBV29-1 combines with J gene TRBJ1-5; no firm D call. The CDR3 consists of 12 residues. V lost 4 bases to trimming and J lost 2 bases, with 6 bases between them. The germline V gene encodes CDR1 SQVTM and CDR2 ANQGSEA. This chain's CDR3 is CSVGGGNQPQHF. The CDR3 nucleotides are TGCAGCGTTGGCGGGGGCAATCAGCCCCAGCATTTT.

This clonotype was seen many times. This sequence joins TRBV7-9 and TRBJ1-5; a possible D gene is TRBD1 (5 bases). Looked up from germline, CDR1 is SEHNR and CDR2 is FQNEAQ (reference sequence). V lost 5 bases and J lost 2, with 13 bases in between. The length of the CDR3 is 15 residues. For the CDR3, the DNA is TGTGCCAGCAGCAGAACAGGCGGCGGCAATCAGCCCCAGCATTTT. It codes for CASSRTGGGNQPQHF.

This clonotype was detected a few times. This chain links TRBV27 with TRBJ1-3; D call uncertain. In germline, CDR1 is MNHEY, CDR2 SMNVEV (reference sequence). This CDR3 spans 13 amino acids. Trimming removed 8 bases at V and 0 bases at J, with 8 bases between. The chain's CDR3 is CASGRGSGNTIYF. The CDR3 DNA reads as TGTGCCAGCGGGCGGGGCTCTGGAAACACCATATATTTT.

The table lists this clonotype with a few counts. Just one base apart from a much larger clone, this may be a read error. The chain employs TRBV11-2 and TRBJ2-3; 9 positions agree with TRBD1. The CDR3 has 13 residues. CDR1 SGHAT and CDR2 FQNNGV come from the germline V gene. The ends lost 6 bases at V and 5 bases at J; junction bases unmatched: 3. CDR3 in amino acids: CASRGQGRDTQYF. CDR3 nucleotides: TGTGCCAGCAGGGGACAGGGAAGAGATACGCAGTATTTT. The entire variable domain, with the rest obtained from reference TRBV11-2 and TRBJ2-3, is as follows: EAGVAQSPRYKIIEKRQSVAFWCNPISGHATLYWYQQILGQGPKLLIQFQNNGVVDDSQLPKDRFSAERLKGVDSTLKIQPAKLEDSAVYLCASRGQGRDTQYFGPGTRLTVL.

The chain recombines TRBV6-1 with TRBJ2-1; D possibly corresponds to TRBD1 (5 bases). Germline values: CDR1 MNHNS, CDR2 SASEGT. The CDR3 length is 12 residues. The V and J ends lost 2 bases and 10 bases respectively, with 9 bases between them. CDR3 loop: CASSELRGEQFF. As DNA, the CDR3 is TGTGCCAGCAGTGAACTAAGGGGCGAGCAGTTCTTC.

This clonotype was observed at least ten times. The J gene is TRBJ2-7, the V gene TRBV7-2; TRBD1 might be the D (6 bases). The CDR3 has 16 residues. V dropped 6 bases and J dropped 2 bases, with 20 bases sitting between them. In germline, CDR1 is SGHTA, CDR2 FQGNSA. CDR3: CASSPKTGPTTYEQYF. The CDR3 nucleotides read TGTGCCAGCAGTCCTAAGACAGGCCCAACCACCTACGAGCAGTACTTC.